One sample yielded the 27 T cell receptor beta chains listed below, sequenced in a study of shared clonotypes between healthy human individuals. Profiling relied on immunoSEQ multiplex PCR, and the TCRdb table lists in-frame clones only, not all of them. The data contain roughly 2,000,000 clones, about 95% of them singletons. Naive CD8 cells lacked CD45RO, underwent positive selection for CCR7 and left out terminally differentiated effector memory CD45RA+ cells. Sequencing was done on a sample of naive CD8+ T cells sorted from blood. Receptor source: a man between 18 and 35 years old in good health.

Note on this clone: Within the sample, other DNA sequences also encode this same CDR3. The J gene is TRBJ2-1, the V gene TRBV19, with D maybe TRBD1 (5 bases). The V gene's germline CDR1 is LNHDA and CDR2 SQIVND (reference sequence). The CDR3 covers 11 residues. V lost 3 bases, J lost 9 bases, and 6 bases lay in between. The CDR3 is CASSMGLEQFF. CDR3 coding DNA: TGTGCCAGTAGTATGGGGCTTGAGCAGTTCTTC.

The V call is TRBV27, the J call TRBJ2-1; D might be TRBD1 or TRBD2, each matching 5 bases. CDR1 and CDR2 from the germline V gene are MNHEY and SMNVEV (reference sequence). The CDR3 length is 16 residues. The V end lost 0 bases, the J end lost 2 bases, and 11 bases lay between the germline ends. CDR3 amino acids: CASSLSEGSAYNEQFF. The CDR3 region has the DNA TGTGCCAGCAGTTTATCCGAGGGGTCGGCCTACAATGAGCAGTTCTTC.

The chain links TRBV11-2 to TRBJ2-1; 9 bases match TRBD1. CDR1 and CDR2 from the germline V gene are SGHAT and FQNNGV. CDR3 length: 14 residues. The V segment lost 5 bases and the J segment 7 bases; nucleotides outside the gene matches: 6. In DNA, the CDR3 is TGTGCCAGCAGCATAGCCGGGACAGGGAATGAGCAGTTCTTC. Protein sequence: CASSIAGTGNEQFF.

The rearrangement uses TRBV4-1 and TRBJ1-4; the D is unclear. The V end lost 1 base, the J end lost 0 bases, and 12 bases lay between the germline ends. The germline CDR1 and CDR2 sequences are MGHRA and YSYEKL. This CDR3 contains 17 residues. The DNA of the CDR3 is TGCGCCAGCAGCCAAGTCATGTGGGGTGCAACTAATGAAAAACTGTTTTTT. Protein: CASSQVMWGATNEKLFF.

Remarks on this clone: Other nucleotide sequences in the sample specify the same CDR3. The chain uses TRBV5-1 and TRBJ1-2; D perhaps matches TRBD1 (5 bases). Trimming left V 4 bases short and J 2 bases short, with 12 bases between. The CDR3 sequence is 14 residues long. CDR1 is SGHRS, CDR2 YFSETQ, per germline. This chain's CDR3 is CASSPAGGNYGYTF. CDR3 DNA: TGCGCCAGCAGCCCGGCGGGGGGAAACTATGGCTACACCTTC.

This rearrangement joins TRBV18 to TRBJ1-3, with 11 bases fitting TRBD1. This CDR3 has 14 residues. Per germline, CDR1 KGHSH and CDR2 LQKENI. With 3 bases clipped from V and 7 bases from J, the junction kept 2 bases outside the gene matches. In DNA, the CDR3 is TGTGCCAGCTCACCCGGGACAGGGGGGAACACCATATATTTT. Protein product: CASSPGTGGNTIYF.

CDR3 DNA sequence: TGTGCCAGCAGCTACGGGCCAGATACGCAGTATTTT. Its protein is CASSYGPDTQYF. The chain has TRBV11-2 and TRBJ2-3; D not resolved. The CDR3 is 12 residues long. From germline, CDR1 is SGHAT and CDR2 FQNNGV. The V and J ends lost 4 bases and 4 bases respectively, with 6 bases between them.

The J gene is TRBJ2-2, the V gene TRBV21-1. TRBV21-1 is labeled a pseudogene. The CDR3 has 16 amino acids. The CDR3 is CASSKAGTLPAGELFF. The CDR3 bases are TGTGCCAGCAGCAAAGCAGGTACACTCCCGGCCGGGGAGCTGTTTTTT.

The chain employs TRBV19 and TRBJ2-3; D uncertain. Germline values: CDR1 LNHDA, CDR2 SQIVND (reference sequence). V dropped 8 bases and J dropped 2 bases, with 8 bases sitting between them. CDR3 length: 12 amino acids. The CDR3 coding sequence is TGTGCCAGTCAAGGCTTCACAGATACGCAGTATTTT. It yields the protein CASQGFTDTQYF.

The chain links TRBV28 to TRBJ2-7; TRBD2 matches 8 bases. The V and J ends lost 3 bases and 0 bases, in that order; junction bases with no gene match: 13. The CDR3 spans 18 residues. Germline assignment: CDR1 MDHEN and CDR2 SYDVKM. CDR3 bases: TGTGCCAGCAGTTTCCCCCTCTGGACTAGCCGAAGCTCCTACGAGCAGTACTTC. This codes for CASSFPLWTSRSSYEQYF.

The rearrangement links TRBV7-2 to TRBJ2-1; 7 positions agree with TRBD1. In germline, CDR1 is SGHTA, CDR2 FQGNSA. Losses at the gene ends were 4 bases for V and 0 bases for J; bases not matched to a gene: 15. The CDR3 sequence is 19 residues long. CDR3 DNA sequence: TGTGCCAGCAGCTCGCTGGATCTGACAGGGCCTAGCTCCTACAATGAGCAGTTCTTC. It encodes CASSSLDLTGPSSYNEQFF.

The sample holds a few counts of this clone. This sequence joins TRBV2 and TRBJ2-3, with 9 bases lining up with TRBD2. CDR1 is SNHLY, CDR2 FYNNEI, per germline. V trimming: 4 bases; J trimming: 5 bases; junction bases outside the gene matches: 7. This CDR3 spans 15 amino acids. The CDR3 region is CASSVSSGIGDTQYF. The CDR3 region has the DNA TGTGCCAGCAGTGTCTCTAGCGGGATAGGAGATACGCAGTATTTT. The whole variable domain, filled in from reference TRBV2 and TRBJ2-3, reads EPEVTQTPSHQVTQMGQEVILRCVPISNHLYFYWYRQILGQKVEFLVSFYNNEISEKSEIFDDQFSVERPDGSNFTLKIRSTKLEDSAMYFCASSVSSGIGDTQYFGPGTRLTVL.

In this sample, this clone turned up once. The CDR3 loop reads CASSSIQEVTAATYEQYF. CDR3 sequence (DNA): TGTGCCAGCAGTTCCATCCAAGAGGTCACAGCTGCCACCTACGAGCAGTACTTC. This chain links TRBV27 with TRBJ2-7; D unresolved. There are 18 residues in the CDR3. Germline loops: CDR1 MNHEY, CDR2 SMNVEV (reference sequence). V was pared by 4 bases and J by 2 bases, with 24 bases between.

The chain uses TRBV27 and TRBJ2-3, with 10 nucleotides matching TRBD2. J gave up 5 bases and V 5 bases, and 7 bases lay outside the gene matches. CDR1 MNHEY and CDR2 SMNVEV come from the germline V gene (reference sequence). The CDR3 loop spans 15 amino acids. This chain's CDR3 is CASSALAGVVDTQYF. The CDR3 DNA sequence: TGTGCCAGCAGTGCCCTAGCGGGGGTGGTAGATACGCAGTATTTT.

This chain joins TRBV13 and TRBJ2-7; possibly TRBD2 for D (6 bases). This CDR3 contains 13 residues. CDR1 and CDR2 from the germline V gene are PRHDT and FYEKMQ (reference sequence). V was clipped by 3 bases and J by 3 bases, with 9 bases between them. The CDR3, as DNA: TGTGCCAGCAGCTTTAGGAGGGGCTACGAGCAGTACTTC. Translating gives CASSFRRGYEQYF. The full variable domain, in which reference TRBV13 and TRBJ2-7 provide the parts outside the CDR3, is AAGVIQSPRHLIKEKRETATLKCYPIPRHDTVYWYQQGPGQDPQFLISFYEKMQSDKGSIPDRFSAQQFSDYHSELNMSSLELGDSALYFCASSFRRGYEQYFGPGTRLTVT.

V usage is TRBV13 and J usage is TRBJ2-7, with 7 bases fitting TRBD2. Germline loops: CDR1 PRHDT, CDR2 FYEKMQ (reference sequence). The V and J ends lost 8 bases and 2 bases, in that order; junction bases with no gene match: 6. CDR3 length equals 13 residues. CDR3 nucleotides: TGTGCCAGCGCTAGCGGTGTCACCTACGAGCAGTACTTC. Its protein is CASASGVTYEQYF.

This clone was recorded once. V gene TRBV7-9 combines with J gene TRBJ1-1; D is perhaps TRBD1 (5 bases). CDR3 length equals 14 residues. Germline values: CDR1 SEHNR, CDR2 FQNEAQ (reference sequence). V shed 1 base and J shed 11 bases, with 17 bases lying between them. CDR3 residues: CASSLVGQGERAFF. DNA of the CDR3: TGTGCCAGCAGCTTAGTTGGCCAGGGAGAAAGGGCTTTCTTT.

The chain combines TRBV5-4 with TRBJ2-7; D may be TRBD1 (5 bases). The CDR3 consists of 12 residues. V gave up 5 bases and J gave up 5 bases, with 11 bases separating them. Looked up from germline, CDR1 is SGHNT and CDR2 is YYREEE (reference sequence). The CDR3 protein is CASSSPGNEQYF. The CDR3 nucleotides are TGTGCCAGCAGTTCCCCAGGGAACGAGCAGTACTTC.

This clone was detected only once. This CDR3 reads CASSDLWDRGPETQYF. The CDR3 DNA reads as TGTGCCAGTAGTGATCTCTGGGACAGGGGGCCAGAGACCCAGTACTTC. The chain joins TRBV19 to TRBJ2-5; 12 positions match TRBD1. Per germline, CDR1 LNHDA and CDR2 SQIVND (reference sequence). CDR3 length: 16 amino acids. V was pared by 5 bases and J by 4 bases, with 8 bases of the junction left unmatched.

The rearrangement links TRBV20-1 to TRBJ2-7; the D gene is possibly TRBD1 (5 bases). The CDR3 loop spans 11 amino acids. Trimming left V 7 bases short and J 5 bases short, with 12 bases between. In germline, CDR1 is DFQATT, CDR2 SNEGSKA (reference sequence). The chain's CDR3 is CSGRTTHEQYF. CDR3 DNA: TGCAGTGGCAGGACAACCCACGAGCAGTACTTC.

The CDR3 sequence is CASRSDRESSYEQYF. CDR3 DNA sequence: TGTGCCAGCAGGAGTGACAGGGAGTCGTCCTACGAGCAGTACTTC. The rearrangement uses TRBV7-9 and TRBJ2-5; 7 bases agree with TRBD1. The J call could be wrong; TRBJ2-7 is a better fit for the DNA end. The V gene's germline CDR1 is SEHNR and CDR2 FQNEAQ (reference sequence). This CDR3 region has 15 residues.

This sequence joins TRBV27 and TRBJ2-5; D could derive from TRBD1 or TRBD2 (5 bases each). Trimming cost V 6 bases and J 1 base, with 12 bases left between them. CDR1 MNHEY and CDR2 SMNVEV come from the germline V gene (reference sequence). This CDR3 region has 14 residues. In DNA, the CDR3 is TGTGCCAGCAGCCCTGGGACCAGCCAAGAGACCCAGTACTTC. Translating gives CASSPGTSQETQYF.

The chain couples TRBV4-1 to TRBJ2-1; 10 bases fit TRBD2. Trimming cost V 6 bases and J 3 bases; bases outside gene matches: 5. Germline V gene data show CDR1 as MGHRA and CDR2 as YSYEKL. This CDR3 has 15 residues. CDR3 coding DNA: TGCGCCAGCAGATGGACTAGCGGAGACTACAATGAGCAGTTCTTC. Its protein is CASRWTSGDYNEQFF.

A remark on this clone: The sample carries other DNA sequences with the same CDR3. The chain recombines TRBV13 with TRBJ2-7; 10 bases agree with TRBD2. V shed 1 base, J shed 3 bases, and the junction held 3 bases outside the gene matches. This CDR3 region has 15 residues. Germline-derived CDR1 and CDR2 are PRHDT and FYEKMQ (reference sequence). The CDR3 DNA follows: TGTGCCAGCAGCTTAGAGGCTAGCGGGGGCTACGAGCAGTACTTC. Translated: CASSLEASGGYEQYF.

Details on this clone: Additional DNA sequences in this sample encode the identical CDR3. This sequence joins TRBV7-9 and TRBJ2-7; 8 nucleotides line up with TRBD1. CDR3 size: 14 residues. V trimming: 4 bases; J trimming: 2 bases; junction bases outside the gene matches: 4. The germline V gene encodes CDR1 SEHNR and CDR2 FQNEAQ (reference sequence). This chain's CDR3 is CASSSGQGPYEQYF. In DNA form, the CDR3 reads TGTGCCAGCAGCTCCGGACAGGGTCCCTACGAGCAGTACTTC.

The rearrangement uses TRBV29-1 and TRBJ2-7; tentative D call: TRBD1 (5 bases). This CDR3 is built from 11 residues. With 6 bases removed from V and 3 bases from J, the gap between germline ends came to 9 bases. Germline CDR1 SQVTM, CDR2 ANQGSEA. CDR3 bases: TGCAGCGTATTTGACAGCTACGAGCAGTACTTC. Translated: CSVFDSYEQYF.

The chain uses TRBV5-6 and TRBJ1-2, with TRBD1 as a possible D gene (5 bases). CDR3 length equals 16 residues. In germline, CDR1 is SGHDT, CDR2 YYEEEE. V dropped 4 bases and J dropped 4 bases, with 20 bases sitting between them. Written as DNA, the CDR3 is TGTGCCAGCAGCCCCGACCGAGGACAATTTTTCTATGGCTACACCTTC. As protein: CASSPDRGQFFYGYTF. Full variable domain (rest looked up from reference TRBV5-6 and TRBJ1-2): DAGVTQSPTHLIKTRGQQVTLRCSPKSGHDTVSWYQQALGQGPQFIFQYYEEEERQRGNFPDRFSGHQFPNYSSELNVNALLLGDSALYLCASSPDRGQFFYGYTFGSGTRLTVV.